This TCR beta chain was recovered during a study of T cell changes during pregnancy in multiple sclerosis. Germline CDR1 LNHDA, CDR2 SQIVND (reference sequence). The CDR3 totals 15 residues. J lost 6 bases, V lost 2 bases, and 5 bases had no gene match. Clones were sequenced by immunoSEQ multiplex PCR, and TCRdb holds only the in-frame ones, with some missing. The table records 45,000 to 65,000 clones, 93% of them present only once. The TCR comes from a female donor with multiple sclerosis, enrolled in a pregnancy study. The J gene is TRBJ2-1, the V gene TRBV19; 9 positions agree with TRBD1. Sequenced here: CD8+ T cells from peripheral blood mononuclear cells, sampled in the third trimester of pregnancy. The CDR3 region has the DNA TGTGCCAGTAGTATAACAGGGGGCACAAGCAATGAGCAGTTCTTC. It codes for CASSITGGTSNEQFF.